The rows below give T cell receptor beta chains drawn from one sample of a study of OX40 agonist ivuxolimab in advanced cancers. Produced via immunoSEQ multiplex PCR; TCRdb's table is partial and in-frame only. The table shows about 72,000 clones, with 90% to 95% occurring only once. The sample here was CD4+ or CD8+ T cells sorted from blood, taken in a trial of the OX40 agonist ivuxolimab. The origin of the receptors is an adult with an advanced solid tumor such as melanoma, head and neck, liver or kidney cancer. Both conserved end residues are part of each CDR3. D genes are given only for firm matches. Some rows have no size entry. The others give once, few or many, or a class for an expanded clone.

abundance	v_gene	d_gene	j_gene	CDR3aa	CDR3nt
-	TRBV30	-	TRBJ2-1	CAWSVGTRSKQFF	TGTGCCTGGAGTGTAGGTACACGATCTAAGCAGTTCTTC
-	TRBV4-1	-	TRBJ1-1	CASSQVRNRPREAFF	TGCGCCAGCAGCCAAGTTAGGAACAGGCCAAGGGAAGCTTTCTTT
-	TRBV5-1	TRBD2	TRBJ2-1	CASSLLSGGPVNEQFF	TGCGCCAGCAGCTTACTTAGCGGGGGGCCGGTAAATGAGCAGTTCTTC
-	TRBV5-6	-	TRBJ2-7	CASSLAGLPSYEQYF	TGTGCCAGCAGCTTGGCTGGGCTTCCCTCCTACGAGCAGTACTTC
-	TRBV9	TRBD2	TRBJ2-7	CASSVAGGPFYEQYF	TGTGCCAGCAGCGTAGCGGGGGGTCCTTTTTACGAGCAGTACTTC
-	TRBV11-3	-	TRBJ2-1	CASSPGSSYNEQFF	TGTGCCAGCAGCCCGGGAAGCTCCTACAATGAGCAGTTCTTC
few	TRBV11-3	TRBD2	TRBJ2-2	CASSPSRAGGTGELFF	TGTGCCAGCAGCCCCTCACGGGCGGGAGGGACCGGGGAGCTGTTTTTT
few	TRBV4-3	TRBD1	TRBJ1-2	CASSSDRARLSGYTF	TGCGCCAGCAGTTCGGACAGGGCGCGTCTCTCTGGCTACACCTTC
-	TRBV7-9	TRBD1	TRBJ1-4	CASSSGYTGGNEKLFF	TGTGCCAGCAGCTCCGGATACACAGGGGGCAATGAAAAACTGTTTTTT
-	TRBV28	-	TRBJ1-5	CASSPGELGWPQHF	TGTGCCAGCAGTCCGGGGGAGCTCGGGTGGCCCCAGCATTTT
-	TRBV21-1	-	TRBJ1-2	CASSKERGGFRCNYGYTF	TGTGCCAGCAGCAAAGAGAGGGGGGGCTTTCGGTGTAACTATGGCTACACCTTC
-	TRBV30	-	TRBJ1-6	CAWTGTGNSPLHF	TGTGCCTGGACCGGGACGGGAAATTCACCCCTCCACTTT
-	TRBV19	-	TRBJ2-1	CASSPYPGLEGNEQFF	TGTGCCAGTAGTCCATATCCGGGACTTGAGGGCAATGAGCAGTTCTTC
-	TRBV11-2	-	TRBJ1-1	CASEGNTEAFF	TGTGCCAGCGAGGGGAACACTGAAGCCTTCTTT
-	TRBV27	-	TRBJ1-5	CASSLSGGDYQPQHF	TGTGCCAGCAGTTTATCGGGAGGGGACTATCAGCCCCAGCATTTT
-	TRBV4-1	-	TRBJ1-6	CASSSQGYNSPLHF	TGCGCCAGCAGCTCACAGGGCTATAATTCACCCCTCCACTTT
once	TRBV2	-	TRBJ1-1	CASSPAEDHTEAFF	TGTGCCAGCAGCCCCGCGGAGGACCACACTGAAGCTTTCTTT
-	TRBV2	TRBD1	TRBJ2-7	CASGQGVHYEQYF	TGTGCCAGCGGACAGGGGGTTCACTACGAGCAGTACTTC
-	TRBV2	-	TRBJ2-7	CASSEWGEQYF	TGTGCCAGCAGTGAATGGGGCGAGCAGTACTTC
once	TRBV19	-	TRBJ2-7	CASSPRLDYEQYF	TGTGCCAGTAGTCCCAGACTAGACTACGAGCAGTACTTC
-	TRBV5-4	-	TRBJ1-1	CASSFGLNTEAFF	TGTGCCAGCAGCTTCGGGTTGAACACTGAAGCTTTCTTT
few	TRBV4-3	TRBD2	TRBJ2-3	CASSQDRREGNTDTQYF	TGCGCCAGCAGCCAAGATCGGCGGGAGGGGAACACAGATACGCAGTATTTT
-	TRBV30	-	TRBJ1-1	CAWSVGLGWGTEAFF	TGTGCCTGGAGTGTAGGGCTGGGTTGGGGCACTGAAGCTTTCTTT
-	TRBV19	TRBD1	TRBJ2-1	CATRQGARNEQFF	TGTGCCACCCGACAGGGGGCGCGTAATGAGCAGTTCTTC
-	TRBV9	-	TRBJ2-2	CASSDKGGNTGELFF	TGTGCCAGCAGCGATAAGGGGGGCAACACCGGGGAGCTGTTTTTT
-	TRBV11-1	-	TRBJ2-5	CASSTRIQETQYF	TGTGCCAGCAGCACCAGGATCCAAGAGACCCAGTACTTC
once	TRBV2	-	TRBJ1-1	CATPARGAHTEAFF	TGTGCCACCCCGGCCAGGGGCGCCCACACTGAAGCTTTCTTT
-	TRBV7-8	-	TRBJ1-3	CASSLDSEWEDTIYF	TGTGCCAGCAGCTTGGACAGTGAGTGGGAGGACACCATATATTTT
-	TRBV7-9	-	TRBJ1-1	CASSLEDRREAFF	TGTGCCAGCAGCTTAGAGGACCGGCGGGAAGCTTTCTTT
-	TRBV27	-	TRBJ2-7	CASSPLDNPYEQYF	TGTGCCAGCAGTCCCCTGGACAACCCCTACGAGCAGTACTTC
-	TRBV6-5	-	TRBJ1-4	CASSDFTNEKLFF	TGTGCCAGCAGTGACTTCACTAATGAAAAACTGTTTTTT
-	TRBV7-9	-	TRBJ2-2	CASSSREYNTGELFF	TGTGCCAGCAGCTCCCGGGAGTATAACACCGGGGAGCTGTTTTTT
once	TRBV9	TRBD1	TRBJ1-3	CASSPEGGPGNTIYF	TGTGCCAGCAGCCCAGAAGGGGGCCCTGGAAACACCATATATTTT
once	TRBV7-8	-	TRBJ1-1	CASSFPGVVGQSNTEAFF	TGTGCCAGCAGCTTTCCGGGGGTAGTAGGACAGTCGAACACTGAAGCTTTCTTT
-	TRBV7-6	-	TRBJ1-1	CASGTPTPAFF	TGTGCCAGCGGAACACCAACGCCAGCTTTCTTT
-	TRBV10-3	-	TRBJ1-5	CAISEGQSNQPQHF	TGTGCCATCAGTGAGGGACAAAGCAATCAGCCCCAGCATTTT
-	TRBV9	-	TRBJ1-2	CASSPRDTDGYTF	TGTGCCAGCAGCCCCAGGGACACGGATGGCTACACCTTC
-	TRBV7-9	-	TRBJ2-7	CASSLEDRYGDRHYEQYF	TGTGCCAGCAGCTTAGAGGACAGATACGGGGACCGGCACTACGAGCAGTACTTC
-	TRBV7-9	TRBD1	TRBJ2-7	CASSPDRASYEQYF	TGTGCCAGCAGCCCAGACAGGGCTAGCTACGAGCAGTACTTC
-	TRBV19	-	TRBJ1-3	CASCNRDGPVNTIYF	TGTGCCAGTTGTAACCGGGACGGACCGGTTAACACCATATATTTT
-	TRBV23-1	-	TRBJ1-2	CASSQRFWAGPGGYTF	TGCGCCAGCAGTCAACGGTTTTGGGCAGGGCCGGGCGGCTACACCTTC
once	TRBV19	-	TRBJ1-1	CASSIASRAANTEAFF	TGTGCCAGTAGTATAGCGAGTCGGGCAGCGAACACTGAAGCTTTCTTT
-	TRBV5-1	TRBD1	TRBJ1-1	CASSPTQGFAEAFF	TGCGCCAGCAGCCCAACACAGGGGTTCGCTGAAGCTTTCTTT
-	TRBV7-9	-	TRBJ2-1	CASSTDRIYNEQFF	TGTGCCAGCAGCACCGACAGAATATACAATGAGCAGTTCTTC
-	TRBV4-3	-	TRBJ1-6	CASSGLGSPLHF	TGCGCCAGCAGCGGGCTGGGTTCACCCCTCCACTTT
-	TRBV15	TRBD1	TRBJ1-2	CATSRDHQGVYGYTF	TGTGCCACCAGCAGAGATCATCAGGGGGTCTATGGCTACACCTTC